The 25 T cell receptor beta chains below all came from one sample that was sequenced in a study of blood T cell repertoires in COVID-19. TCRdb's table, derived via immunoSEQ multiplex PCR, lists solely in-frame clones and lacks some. The table records about 48,000 clones, 82% of them present only once. What was sequenced was peripheral blood. These receptors all come from a man between 35 and 55 years old with acute or convalescent COVID-19.

This chain joins TRBV7-3 and TRBJ1-2; 9 positions agree with TRBD1. Germline loops: CDR1 SGHTA, CDR2 FQGTGA. Trimming removed 5 bases from V and 5 bases from J; junction bases left unmatched: 9. CDR3 size: 15 residues. CDR3 loop: CASSIVRDRAYGYTF. The DNA of the CDR3 is TGTGCCAGCAGCATCGTCCGGGACAGGGCTTATGGCTACACCTTC.

The genes are TRBV19 and TRBJ2-3, with 10 bases lining up with TRBD2. CDR1 and CDR2 (germline): LNHDA, SQIVND (reference sequence). The CDR3 runs to 20 residues. V was clipped by 5 bases and J by 6 bases; unmatched bases: 23. In DNA, the CDR3 is TGTGCCAGTAGTCTACTCACCTTGGCCGGGAGACTAGCGGGCATGGATACGCAGTATTTT. It encodes CASSLLTLAGRLAGMDTQYF.

This chain uses TRBV18 with TRBJ1-6, with D possibly being TRBD1 (5 bases). Germline lookup yields CDR1 KGHSH and CDR2 LQKENI. The CDR3 sequence is 16 residues long. Trimming shortened V by 6 bases and J by 5 bases, and 17 bases separated the two germline ends. The CDR3 region is CASSQLPGLDNSPLHF. The CDR3 DNA reads TGTGCCAGCTCCCAACTCCCGGGACTGGATAATTCACCCCTCCACTTT.

This rearrangement joins TRBV7-2 to TRBJ1-5, with D hard to call. The germline V gene encodes CDR1 SGHTA and CDR2 FQGNSA. The CDR3 is 15 residues long. V gave up 1 base and J gave up 4 bases, with 11 bases separating them. The CDR3 protein is CASSLVGTGNQPQHF. The CDR3 nucleotides read TGTGCCAGCAGCTTAGTAGGCACGGGTAATCAGCCCCAGCATTTT.

The chain uses TRBV27 and TRBJ2-7; D not certain. V dropped 2 bases and J dropped 3 bases, with 11 bases sitting between them. The CDR3 has 14 amino acids. Germline V lookup: CDR1 MNHEY, CDR2 SMNVEV (reference sequence). The CDR3 DNA sequence: TGTGCCAGCAGTTTAAAAGGAGTTTACTACGAGCAGTACTTC. Translating it yields CASSLKGVYYEQYF.

The chain recombines TRBV5-1 with TRBJ1-6; D is possibly TRBD1 (5 bases). The V end was cut by 0 bases, the J end by 9 bases, with 10 bases between. Germline V CDR1 and CDR2: SGHRS, YFSETQ. The CDR3 covers 14 residues. CDR3 sequence: CASSLEGRGSPLHF. In nucleotides, the CDR3 is TGCGCCAGCAGCTTGGAGGGTAGGGGTTCACCCCTCCACTTT.

The V gene is TRBV9, the J gene TRBJ2-1; D might be TRBD1 (5 bases). The CDR3 length is 15 residues. The ends were cut back, 1 base at V and 6 bases at J, with 14 bases in the middle. From germline, CDR1 is SGDLS and CDR2 YYNGEE. CDR3 amino acids: CASSVSGAPPNEQFF. CDR3 nucleotides: TGTGCCAGCAGCGTAAGTGGGGCCCCCCCCAATGAGCAGTTCTTC.

V gene TRBV24-1 combines with J gene TRBJ2-5; 11 bases are shared with TRBD2. The CDR3 is 17 residues long. CDR1 is KGHDR, CDR2 SFDVKD, per germline. J was trimmed by 5 bases and V by 2 bases; bases with no gene match: 9. The DNA for the CDR3 is TGTGCCACCAGTGATTCCCTAGCGGGGGGTAGGTGGGAGACCCAGTACTTC. Encoded protein: CATSDSLAGGRWETQYF.

This sequence joins TRBV7-8 and TRBJ1-2, with a tentative D call TRBD1 (6 bases). Per the germline V gene, CDR1 is SGHVS and CDR2 is FQNEAQ. V was clipped by 1 base and J by 8 bases, with 11 bases between them. The CDR3 runs 13 residues. CDR3 nucleotides: TGTGCCAGCAGCTTAGGTTCAGGGGAGGGCTACACCTTC. Its protein product is CASSLGSGEGYTF.

This chain joins TRBV5-4 and TRBJ1-1; 8 positions match TRBD1. Germline V gene sequence: CDR1 SGHNT, CDR2 YYREEE (reference sequence). V lost 0 bases to trimming and J lost 11 bases; unmatched junction nucleotides: 6. The CDR3 spans 13 residues. CDR3 in amino acids: CASSLDPGQGAFF. The CDR3 region has the DNA TGTGCCAGCAGCTTGGATCCCGGACAGGGTGCTTTCTTT.

The chain joins TRBV5-5 to TRBJ1-1; 7 positions agree with TRBD1. CDR1 and CDR2 (germline): SGHKS, YYEKEE (reference sequence). The CDR3 has 14 amino acids. V was pared by 4 bases and J by 2 bases, with 5 bases of the junction left unmatched. Written as DNA, the CDR3 is TGTGCCAGCAGCCCACAGGGGCTAAACACTGAAGCTTTCTTT. Translated: CASSPQGLNTEAFF.

This rearrangement joins TRBV5-1 to TRBJ2-3; 13 bases match TRBD2. The germline CDR1 and CDR2 sequences are SGHRS and YFSETQ. The V gene end was trimmed by 1 base and the J gene end by 8 bases; junction bases not matched to a gene: 1. This CDR3 contains 14 residues. The CDR3 protein is CASSLTSGGATQYF. In DNA, the CDR3 is TGCGCCAGCAGCTTGACTAGCGGGGGGGCTACGCAGTATTTT. Using reference TRBV5-1 and TRBJ2-3 for the parts outside the CDR3, the full variable domain is KAGVTQTPRYLIKTRGQQVTLSCSPISGHRSVSWYQQTPGQGLQFLFEYFSETQRNKGNFPGRFSGRQFSNSRSEMNVSTLELGDSALYLCASSLTSGGATQYFGPGTRLTVL.

The rearrangement links TRBV7-2 to TRBJ2-2, with D perhaps matching TRBD1 (6 bases). V was cut by 5 bases and J by 0 bases, with 10 bases left in between. The germline V gene has CDR1 SGHTA and CDR2 FQGNSA. This CDR3 has 15 amino acids. As DNA, the CDR3 is TGTGCCAGCAGCCCTAGACAGGCGAACACCGGGGAGCTGTTTTTT. Protein sequence: CASSPRQANTGELFF.

The chain joins TRBV6-4 to TRBJ2-3, with 12 bases that match TRBD2. V was pared by 5 bases and J by 0 bases, with 6 bases of the junction left unmatched. CDR1 is MRHNA and CDR2 is SNTAGT in the germline V gene. CDR3 length: 17 amino acids. The CDR3 protein is CASSILAGGPSTDTQYF. The CDR3 nucleotides are TGTGCCAGCAGTATACTAGCGGGGGGACCTAGCACAGATACGCAGTATTTT.

The chain recombines TRBV27 with TRBJ2-3, with D perhaps TRBD2 (5 bases). The CDR3 spans 15 residues. Germline V lookup: CDR1 MNHEY, CDR2 SMNVEV (reference sequence). V was cut by 4 bases and J by 6 bases, with 17 bases left in between. CDR3 residues: CASSSTLIARDTQYF. The DNA of the CDR3 is TGTGCCAGCAGTTCTACCCTGATAGCGCGGGATACGCAGTATTTT.

CDR3 residues: CATSDLMGRDYTF. As DNA, the CDR3 is TGTGCCACCAGTGATTTAATGGGGAGGGACTACACCTTC. The V call is TRBV24-1, the J call TRBJ1-2; D call uncertain. The CDR3 covers 13 residues. Per the germline V gene, CDR1 is KGHDR and CDR2 is SFDVKD. V lost 1 base, J lost 10 bases, and 12 bases lay in between.

This clone was counted a single time. J is TRBJ1-2 and V is TRBV19, with unresolved D. The germline gives CDR1 LNHDA, CDR2 SQIVND (reference sequence). Trimming cost V 0 bases and J 2 bases, with 13 bases left between them. The CDR3 spans 16 residues. The CDR3 here is CASSIDGLARNYGYTF. The CDR3 DNA follows: TGTGCCAGTAGTATAGATGGTTTGGCCAGAAACTATGGCTACACCTTC.

The chain uses TRBV12-5 and TRBJ2-5; 11 positions agree with TRBD2. There are 15 residues in the CDR3. V lost 0 bases, J lost 5 bases, and 2 bases stayed unmatched. Germline V gene sequence: CDR1 LGHNT, CDR2 FRNRAP. CDR3 loop: CASGLVIAGGETQYF. The CDR3 region has the DNA TGTGCTAGTGGTTTGGTAATAGCGGGGGGGGAGACCCAGTACTTC. The variable domain in full, with the rest retrieved from reference TRBV12-5 and TRBJ2-5, is DARVTQTPRHKVTEMGQEVTMRCQPILGHNTVFWYRQTMMQGLELLAYFRNRAPLDDSGMPKDRFSAEMPDATLATLKIQPSEPRDSAVYFCASGLVIAGGETQYFGPGTRLLVL.

The rearrangement links TRBV6-1 to TRBJ2-7, with D possibly being TRBD2 (7 bases). The V gene lost 0 bases and the J gene lost 4 bases, with 16 bases spanning the gap. Germline CDR1 and CDR2: MNHNS and SASEGT. The CDR3 is 16 amino acids. CDR3 nucleotide sequence: TGTGCCAGCAGTGAAGCTGGGGGGGGAAGGGGGTACGAGCAGTACTTC. This translates into CASSEAGGGRGYEQYF.

As DNA, the CDR3 is TGTGCCACCCAGCGGGGGGGCCGGGGAGATACGCAGTATTTT. Its translation is CATQRGGRGDTQYF. The rearrangement uses TRBV6-5 and TRBJ2-3; 10 positions agree with TRBD2. The CDR3 is 14 residues long. J was trimmed by 5 bases and V by 10 bases; bases with no gene match: 9. Germline lookup yields CDR1 MNHEY and CDR2 SVGAGI.

This chain joins TRBV18 and TRBJ1-1; 10 positions agree with TRBD1. The V gene's germline CDR1 is KGHSH and CDR2 LQKENI. This CDR3 comprises 15 residues. Trimming at V came to 7 bases and at J to 0 bases, leaving 5 bases not matched to a gene. The CDR3 DNA is TGTGCCAGCTTAAGGGACAGGGGCATGAACACTGAAGCTTTCTTT. Its protein product is CASLRDRGMNTEAFF.

The V gene is TRBV29-1, the J gene TRBJ2-3; 8 bases match TRBD2. CDR1 and CDR2 (germline): SQVTM, ANQGSEA. CDR3 size: 14 residues. V gave up 4 bases and J gave up 3 bases; unmatched junction bases: 6. CDR3 in amino acids: CSVGGGGRTDTQYF. The DNA of the CDR3 is TGCAGCGTTGGGGGCGGGGGGAGGACAGATACGCAGTATTTT.

The chain has TRBV5-1 and TRBJ2-6; 7 bases align to TRBD1. The V and J ends lost 4 bases and 2 bases, in that order; junction bases with no gene match: 6. The CDR3 consists of 16 residues. The germline V gene encodes CDR1 SGHRS and CDR2 YFSETQ. This CDR3 reads CASSPEGGAGANVLTF. As DNA, the CDR3 is TGCGCCAGCAGCCCGGAAGGGGGCGCTGGGGCCAACGTCCTGACTTTC. Drawing the rest from reference TRBV5-1 and TRBJ2-6, the complete variable domain is KAGVTQTPRYLIKTRGQQVTLSCSPISGHRSVSWYQQTPGQGLQFLFEYFSETQRNKGNFPGRFSGRQFSNSRSEMNVSTLELGDSALYLCASSPEGGAGANVLTFGAGSRLTVL.

The rearrangement uses TRBV19 and TRBJ2-5; 7 bases are a match to TRBD2. Germline CDR1 LNHDA, CDR2 SQIVND (reference sequence). CDR3 length: 13 residues. V trimming: 6 bases; J trimming: 4 bases; junction bases outside the gene matches: 5. DNA for the CDR3: TGTGCCAGTAGGGGCGGGGGTGGAGAGACCCAGTACTTC. This gives the protein CASRGGGGETQYF.

This clone was seen a single time. The gene calls are TRBV7-8 and TRBJ1-1; TRBD1 is a possible D gene (5 bases). CDR3 length: 13 amino acids. The V end lost 1 base, the J end lost 6 bases, and 9 bases lay between the germline ends. The germline V gene has CDR1 SGHVS and CDR2 FQNEAQ. The CDR3 DNA reads as TGTGCCAGCAGCTTAGTGGGGGGGGCTGAAGCTTTCTTT. Translation gives CASSLVGGAEAFF.